A single sample gave rise to the 14 T cell receptor beta chains below, sequenced in a study of shared clonotypes between healthy human individuals. Sequencing used immunoSEQ multiplex PCR; TCRdb keeps in-frame clones, though not all of them. The sample holds more than 550,000 clones, 92% seen once. Naive-designated CD8 cells lacked CD45RO, were positively enriched for CCR7, and omitted terminally differentiated effector memory CD45RA+ cells. The sample consisted of naive CD8+ T cells sorted from blood. These receptors were collected from a man aged 25 to 40 in good health.

This chain joins TRBV23-1 and TRBJ2-7, with a weak D call TRBD2 (6 bases). TRBV23-1 is designated an ORF whose function remains uncertain. Deletions cut 2 bases from V and 3 bases from J, with 11 bases between. The CDR3 runs to 14 residues. The CDR3 loop reads CASSQGGSLYEQYF. For the CDR3, the DNA is TGCGCCAGCAGTCAAGGAGGGAGTCTCTACGAGCAGTACTTC.

In its sample, this clone was seen once. This rearrangement joins TRBV7-2 to TRBJ2-7; 7 nucleotides agree with TRBD1. J gave up 7 bases and V 5 bases, and 5 bases lay outside the gene matches. The CDR3 extends over 12 amino acids. The V gene's germline CDR1 is SGHTA and CDR2 FQGNSA. CDR3 nucleotide sequence: TGTGCCAGCAGCAAGGGGGCTTGGGAGCAGTACTTC. Translating gives CASSKGAWEQYF.

The chain carries TRBV19 and TRBJ2-3; 14 bases agree with TRBD2. Germline assignment: CDR1 LNHDA and CDR2 SQIVND (reference sequence). J was trimmed by 4 bases and V by 3 bases; bases with no gene match: 3. The CDR3 is 16 residues long. CDR3 DNA sequence: TGTGCCAGTAGTATGGGACTAGCGGGAGAGGCAGATACGCAGTATTTT. Protein product: CASSMGLAGEADTQYF.

The chain combines TRBV5-6 with TRBJ2-7; weak D call: TRBD2 (5 bases). This CDR3 is built from 17 residues. Germline V gene sequence: CDR1 SGHDT, CDR2 YYEEEE. Trimming shortened V by 2 bases and J by 3 bases, and 21 bases separated the two germline ends. This CDR3 is CASSFVERTNWGYEQYF. CDR3 nucleotide sequence: TGTGCCAGCAGCTTCGTTGAGCGGACCAATTGGGGCTACGAGCAGTACTTC.

As to this clone: The sample contains more than one DNA sequence encoding this CDR3. The chain has TRBV27 and TRBJ2-7; no firm D call. With 0 bases removed from V and 3 bases from J, the gap between germline ends came to 6 bases. This CDR3 comprises 13 residues. CDR1 MNHEY and CDR2 SMNVEV come from the germline V gene (reference sequence). Here the CDR3 DNA reads TGTGCCAGCAGTTTATCCGACGGCTACGAGCAGTACTTC. Translating it yields CASSLSDGYEQYF.

The genes are TRBV7-4 and TRBJ2-3; the match to TRBD1 covers 8 bases. CDR3 size: 16 residues. CDR1 is SGHVT and CDR2 is SQSDAQ in the germline V gene. V lost 5 bases and J lost 3; bases outside the gene matches: 10. The CDR3 DNA reads TGTGCCAGCAGCCGGCCCCCGGACAGGGAGACAGATACGCAGTATTTT. This sequence encodes CASSRPPDRETDTQYF.

About this clone itself: This CDR3 is also generated by other DNA sequences in the sample. The chain carries TRBV27 and TRBJ2-7; TRBD2 aligns across 10 bases. The CDR3 has 14 amino acids. Germline V gives CDR1 MNHEY, CDR2 SMNVEV (reference sequence). V gave up 3 bases and J gave up 4 bases; unmatched junction bases: 3. CDR3: CASSLTSGYYEQYF. The CDR3 DNA is TGTGCCAGCAGTTTGACTAGCGGGTATTACGAGCAGTACTTC.

The chain uses TRBV6-6 and TRBJ1-1; weak D call: TRBD1 (6 bases). Trimming stripped 5 bases from V and 3 bases from J, with 16 bases between. Germline loops: CDR1 MNHNY, CDR2 SVGAGI (reference sequence). The CDR3 extends over 15 amino acids. CDR3 sequence reads: CASSPTRRGHTEAFF. CDR3 bases: TGTGCCAGCAGTCCCACTCGCAGGGGTCACACTGAAGCTTTCTTT.

This clone was seen ten or more times. The chain recombines TRBV4-3 with TRBJ2-2; D not resolved. Trimming removed 1 base at V and 3 bases at J, with 9 bases between. This CDR3 region has 15 residues. CDR1 and CDR2 from the germline V gene are LGHNA and YSLEER. The CDR3 spells CASSQGVFDTGELFF. CDR3 bases: TGCGCCAGCAGCCAAGGAGTATTCGACACCGGGGAGCTGTTTTTT.

The gene calls are TRBV29-1 and TRBJ2-1; TRBD2 matches at 8 bases. This CDR3 has 14 residues. CDR1 is SQVTM, CDR2 ANQGSEA, per germline. V was clipped by 5 bases and J by 4 bases; unmatched bases: 7. CDR3: CSVPGLAGYNEQFF. Written as DNA, the CDR3 is TGCAGCGTTCCAGGACTAGCCGGTTACAATGAGCAGTTCTTC.

This chain links TRBV5-1 with TRBJ1-4, with 7 bases identical to TRBD1. The germline V gene has CDR1 SGHRS and CDR2 YFSETQ. V gave up 2 bases and J gave up 2 bases; unmatched junction bases: 9. This CDR3 comprises 17 residues. CDR3 loop: CASSLYELQGTNEKLFF. CDR3 DNA sequence: TGCGCCAGCAGCTTATATGAATTACAGGGGACTAATGAAAAACTGTTTTTT.

Comment on this clone: The sample has other DNA sequences that encode this CDR3 too. V and J are TRBV7-9 and TRBJ2-1; D perhaps matches TRBD2 (6 bases). Germline loops: CDR1 SEHNR, CDR2 FQNEAQ (reference sequence). V was trimmed by 4 bases and J by 0 bases, leaving 10 bases between them. This CDR3 region has 15 residues. CDR3 sequence (DNA): TGTGCCAGCAGCTCTCCGCGGGACTCCTACAATGAGCAGTTCTTC. Residues: CASSSPRDSYNEQFF.

To note about this clone: Additional DNA sequences in this sample encode the identical CDR3. The V gene is TRBV27, the J gene TRBJ2-7, with 9 bases lining up with TRBD1. The length of the CDR3 is 13 residues. Germline V gene data show CDR1 as MNHEY and CDR2 as SMNVEV (reference sequence). The trim removed 2 bases at V and 6 bases at J, leaving 2 bases unmatched. CDR3 nucleotides: TGTGCCAGCAGTTTAGGACAGGGGACCGAGCAGTACTTC. The encoded protein is CASSLGQGTEQYF.

The V call is TRBV18, the J call TRBJ1-1; TRBD1 matches 11 bases. V trimming: 3 bases; J trimming: 7 bases; junction bases outside the gene matches: 7. The germline V gene has CDR1 KGHSH and CDR2 LQKENI. The CDR3 contains 15 residues. The CDR3 nucleotides read TGTGCCAGCTCACCTCCCTTAGGGACAGGGGGTGAAGCTTTCTTT. Amino acids: CASSPPLGTGGEAFF.